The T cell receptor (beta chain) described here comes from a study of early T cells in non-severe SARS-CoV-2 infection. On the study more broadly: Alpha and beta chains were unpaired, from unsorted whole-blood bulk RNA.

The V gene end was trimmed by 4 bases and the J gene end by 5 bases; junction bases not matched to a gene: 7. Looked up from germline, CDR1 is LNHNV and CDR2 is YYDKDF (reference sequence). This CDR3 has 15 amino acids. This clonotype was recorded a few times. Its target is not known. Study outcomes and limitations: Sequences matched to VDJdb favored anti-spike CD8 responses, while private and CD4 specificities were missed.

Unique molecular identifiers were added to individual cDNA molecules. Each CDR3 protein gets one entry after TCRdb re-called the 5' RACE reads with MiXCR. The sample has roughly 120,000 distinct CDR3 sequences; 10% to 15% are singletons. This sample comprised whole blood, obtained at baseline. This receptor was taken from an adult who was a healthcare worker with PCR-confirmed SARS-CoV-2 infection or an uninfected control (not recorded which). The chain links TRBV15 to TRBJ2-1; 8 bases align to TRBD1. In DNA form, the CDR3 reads TGTGCCACCAGCACAAGACAGGGGAACAACAATGAGCAGTTCTTC. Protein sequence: CATSTRQGNNNEQFF.